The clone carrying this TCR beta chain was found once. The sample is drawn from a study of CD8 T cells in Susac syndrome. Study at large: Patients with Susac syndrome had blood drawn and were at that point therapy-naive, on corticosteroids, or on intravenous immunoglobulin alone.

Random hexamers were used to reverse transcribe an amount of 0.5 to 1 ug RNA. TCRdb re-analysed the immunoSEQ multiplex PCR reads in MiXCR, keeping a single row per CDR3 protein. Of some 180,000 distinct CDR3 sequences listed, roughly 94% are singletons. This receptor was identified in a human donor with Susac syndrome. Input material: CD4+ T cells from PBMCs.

CDR3: CASSLGQAPRNTIYF. CDR3 DNA: TGTGCCAGCAGCTTAGGACAGGCTCCGCGCAACACCATATATTTT. V gene TRBV7-9 combines with J gene TRBJ1-3; a weak D match, TRBD1 (6 bases). The ends were cut back, 1 base at V and 7 bases at J, with 14 bases in the middle. There are 15 residues in the CDR3. Germline CDR1 SEHNR, CDR2 FQNEAQ (reference sequence). Looking up the rest from reference TRBV7-9 and TRBJ1-3 gives the full variable domain: DTGVSQNPRHKITKRGQNVTFRCDPISEHNRLYWYRQTLGQGPEFLTYFQNEAQLEKSRLLSDRFSAERPKGSFSTLEIQRTEQGDSAMYLCASSLGQAPRNTIYFGEGSWLTVV.